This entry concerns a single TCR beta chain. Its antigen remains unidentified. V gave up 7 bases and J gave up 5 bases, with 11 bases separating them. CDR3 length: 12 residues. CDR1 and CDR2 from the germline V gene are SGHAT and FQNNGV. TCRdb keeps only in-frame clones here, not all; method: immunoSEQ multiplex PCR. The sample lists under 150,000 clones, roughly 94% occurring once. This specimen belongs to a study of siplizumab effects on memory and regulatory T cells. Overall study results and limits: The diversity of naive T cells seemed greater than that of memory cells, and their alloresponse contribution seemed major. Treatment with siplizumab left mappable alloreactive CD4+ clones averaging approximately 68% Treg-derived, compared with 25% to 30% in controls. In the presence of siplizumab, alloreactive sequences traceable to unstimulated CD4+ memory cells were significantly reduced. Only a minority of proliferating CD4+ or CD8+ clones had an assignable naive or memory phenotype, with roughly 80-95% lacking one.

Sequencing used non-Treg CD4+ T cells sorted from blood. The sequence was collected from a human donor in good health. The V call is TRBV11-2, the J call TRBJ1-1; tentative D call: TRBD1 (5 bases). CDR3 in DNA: TGTGCCAGCACCCCGTGGGGGACTGAAGCTTTCTTT. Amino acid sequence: CASTPWGTEAFF.